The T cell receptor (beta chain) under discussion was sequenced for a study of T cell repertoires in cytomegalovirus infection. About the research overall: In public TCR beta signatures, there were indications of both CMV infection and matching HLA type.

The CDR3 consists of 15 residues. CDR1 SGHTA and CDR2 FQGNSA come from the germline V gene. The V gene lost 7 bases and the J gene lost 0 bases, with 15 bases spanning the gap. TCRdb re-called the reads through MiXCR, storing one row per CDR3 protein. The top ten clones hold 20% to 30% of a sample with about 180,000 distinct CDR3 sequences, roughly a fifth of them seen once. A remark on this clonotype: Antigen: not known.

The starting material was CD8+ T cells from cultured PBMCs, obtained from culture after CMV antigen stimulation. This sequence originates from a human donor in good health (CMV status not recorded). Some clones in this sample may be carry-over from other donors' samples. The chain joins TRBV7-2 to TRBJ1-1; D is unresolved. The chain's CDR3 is CASKLRTAMNTEAFF. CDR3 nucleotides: TGTGCCAGCAAGCTTAGGACGGCGATGAACACTGAAGCTTTCTTT.